This T cell receptor beta chain came from a study of T-cell memory formation after mild COVID-19. Study-level background: There were largely donor-specific TCR clusters. Notes on the study in general: Contracting clones from day 15 to 85 had balanced CD4/CD8; later expanders favoured CD4+.

TCR alpha and TCR beta cDNA libraries carrying sample barcodes and UMIs were produced by 5'RACE using constant-segment primers. MiXCR, run by TCRdb on the 5' RACE reads, gives a single entry per CDR3 protein. The sample shows approximately 350,000 distinct CDR3 sequences, 10% to 15% of them seen only once. Trimming at V came to 2 bases and at J to 4 bases, leaving 8 bases not matched to a gene. CDR1 and CDR2 (germline): SGHRS, YFSETQ. This CDR3 region has 15 residues. Concerning this clonotype itself: Antigen unknown.

This clonotype was sampled from a young man who had mild COVID-19 (a few samples of this study predate the infection). Cell type and time point are not known. Sequencing was carried out using PBMCs or a T cell subset sorted from them (not recorded which). The chain employs TRBV5-1 and TRBJ2-7; TRBD1 agrees at 8 bases. The DNA of the CDR3 is TGCGCCAGCAGCTTCCCTCAGGGGGCGCGGTACGAGCAGTACTTC. This codes for CASSFPQGARYEQYF.